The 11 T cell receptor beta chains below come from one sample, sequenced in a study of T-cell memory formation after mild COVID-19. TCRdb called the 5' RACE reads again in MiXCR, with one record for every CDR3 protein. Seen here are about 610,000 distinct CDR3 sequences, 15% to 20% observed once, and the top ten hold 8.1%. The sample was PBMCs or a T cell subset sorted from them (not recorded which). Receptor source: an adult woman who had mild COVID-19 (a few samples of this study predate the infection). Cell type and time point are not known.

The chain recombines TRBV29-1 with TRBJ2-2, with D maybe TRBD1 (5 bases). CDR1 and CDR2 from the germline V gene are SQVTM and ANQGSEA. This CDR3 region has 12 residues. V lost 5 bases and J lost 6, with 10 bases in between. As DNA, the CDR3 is TGCAGCGTTCGCAGGGTTGCCGGGGAGCTGTTTTTT. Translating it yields CSVRRVAGELFF.

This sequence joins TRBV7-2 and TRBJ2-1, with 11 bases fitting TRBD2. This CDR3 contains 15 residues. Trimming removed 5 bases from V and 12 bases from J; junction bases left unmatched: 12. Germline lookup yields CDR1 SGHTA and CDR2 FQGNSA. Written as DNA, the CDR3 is TGTGCCAGCAGCATCGGGACTAGCGGCCTACAGGGGCAGTTCTTC. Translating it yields CASSIGTSGLQGQFF.

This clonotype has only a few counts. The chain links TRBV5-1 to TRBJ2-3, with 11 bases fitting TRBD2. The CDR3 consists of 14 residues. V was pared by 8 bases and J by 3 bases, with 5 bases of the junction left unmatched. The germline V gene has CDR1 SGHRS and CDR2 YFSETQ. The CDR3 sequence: CASLPSGGTDTQYF. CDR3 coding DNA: TGCGCCAGTCTTCCTAGCGGGGGGACAGATACGCAGTATTTT.

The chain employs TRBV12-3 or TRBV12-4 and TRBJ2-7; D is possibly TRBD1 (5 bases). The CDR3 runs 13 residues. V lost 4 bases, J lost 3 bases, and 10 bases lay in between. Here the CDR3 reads CASSYDSNYEQYF. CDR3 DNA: TGTGCCAGCAGTTATGACAGCAACTACGAGCAGTACTTC.

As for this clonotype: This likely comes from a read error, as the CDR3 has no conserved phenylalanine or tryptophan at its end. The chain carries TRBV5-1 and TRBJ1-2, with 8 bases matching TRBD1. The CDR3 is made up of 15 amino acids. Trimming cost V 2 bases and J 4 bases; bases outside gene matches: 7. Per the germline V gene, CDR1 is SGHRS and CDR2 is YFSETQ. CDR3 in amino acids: CASSLGTGFFYGYTL. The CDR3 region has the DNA TGCGCCAGCAGCTTAGGGACAGGCTTCTTCTATGGCTACACCTTA.

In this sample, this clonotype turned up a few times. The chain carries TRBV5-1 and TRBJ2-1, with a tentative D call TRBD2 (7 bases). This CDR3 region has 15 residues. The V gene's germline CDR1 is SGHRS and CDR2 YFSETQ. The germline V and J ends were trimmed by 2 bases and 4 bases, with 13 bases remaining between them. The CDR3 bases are TGCGCCAGCAGCTTTAACGGGGGGCTGTACAATGAGCAGTTCTTC. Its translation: CASSFNGGLYNEQFF.

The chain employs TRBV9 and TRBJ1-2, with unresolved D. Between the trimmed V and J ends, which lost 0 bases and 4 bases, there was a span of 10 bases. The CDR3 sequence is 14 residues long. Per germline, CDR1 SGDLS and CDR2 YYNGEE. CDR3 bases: TGTGCCAGCAGCGTAGAGGAGGGCGGCTATGGCTACACCTTC. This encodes CASSVEEGGYGYTF.

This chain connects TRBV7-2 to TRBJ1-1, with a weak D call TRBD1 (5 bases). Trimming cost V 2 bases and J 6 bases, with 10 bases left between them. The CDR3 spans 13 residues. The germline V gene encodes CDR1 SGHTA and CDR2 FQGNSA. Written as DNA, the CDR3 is TGTGCCAGCAGCTTAACAGGTTGGGCTGAAGCTTTCTTT. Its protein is CASSLTGWAEAFF.

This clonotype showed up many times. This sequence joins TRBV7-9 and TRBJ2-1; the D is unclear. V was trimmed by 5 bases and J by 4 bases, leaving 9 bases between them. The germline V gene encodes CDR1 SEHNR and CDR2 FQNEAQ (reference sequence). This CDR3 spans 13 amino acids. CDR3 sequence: CASSPLGYNEQFF. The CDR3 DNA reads TGTGCCAGCAGCCCGCTCGGGTACAATGAGCAGTTCTTC.

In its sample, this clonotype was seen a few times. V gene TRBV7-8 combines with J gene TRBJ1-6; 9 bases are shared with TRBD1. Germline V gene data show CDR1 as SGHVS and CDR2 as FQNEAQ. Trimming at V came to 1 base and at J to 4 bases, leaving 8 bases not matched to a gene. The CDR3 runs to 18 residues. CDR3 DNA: TGTGCCAGCAGCTTAGTCCCGGGACAGGGAGGGTATAATTCACCCCTCCACTTT. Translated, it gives CASSLVPGQGGYNSPLHF.

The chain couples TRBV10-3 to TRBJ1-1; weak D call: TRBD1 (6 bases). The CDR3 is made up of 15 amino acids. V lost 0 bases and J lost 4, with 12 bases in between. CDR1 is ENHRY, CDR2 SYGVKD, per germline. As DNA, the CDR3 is TGTGCCATCAGTGAGTCAAAGGGGGAAAGCACTGAAGCTTTCTTT. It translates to CAISESKGESTEAFF.